These T cell receptor beta chains were read from a single sample in a study of control samples from healthy donors and cancer patients. Method: immunoSEQ multiplex PCR; TCRdb's copy keeps in-frame clones and lacks some. Of 82,000 or so clones in the sample, around 94% are singletons; the top ten hold 4.5% to 6%. The sequenced material came from blood. The receptors stem from a woman aged 18-35 years in good health. Each CDR3 is given with its conserved first and last residue. A D gene is named only where the DNA matches it firmly. The size field is filled for only some rows; it gives once, few, many or a size class.

v_gene	j_gene	d_gene	abundance	CDR3nt	CDR3aa
TRBV13	TRBJ2-7	TRBD2	.	TGTGCCAGCAGCTTAGGAACGGGACTAGTCCAAGACGAGCAGTACTTC	CASSLGTGLVQDEQYF
TRBV9	TRBJ1-2	.	.	TGTGCCAGCAGCGTAGGAACAGGCGACTATGGCTACACCTTC	CASSVGTGDYGYTF
TRBV6-2/TRBV6-3	TRBJ1-2	.	.	TGTGCCAGCAGTTATTATGGTGCCGGCTATGGCTACACCTTC	CASSYYGAGYGYTF
TRBV6-2/TRBV6-3	TRBJ2-3	.	.	TGTGCCAGCAGTTACCCGGCCGTCACAGATACGCAGTATTTT	CASSYPAVTDTQYF
TRBV27	TRBJ1-6	.	.	TGTGCCAGCGTACGCTCCTATAATTCACCCCTCCACTTT	CASVRSYNSPLHF
TRBV4-1	TRBJ2-7	TRBD2	once	TGCGCCAGCAGCCAAGATCCCGGACTAGCGGGAGGGACGGCTGAGCAGTACTTC	CASSQDPGLAGGTAEQYF
TRBV29-1	TRBJ1-1	.	.	TGCAGCGTTGGACGGGGACAGAACACTGAAGCTTTCTTT	CSVGRGQNTEAFF
TRBV25-1	TRBJ1-3	.	.	TGTGCCAGCAGTACTACCGCTCCCTTAAAAGAAATAGGAAACACCATATATTTT	CASSTTAPLKEIGNTIYF
TRBV27	TRBJ2-7	.	.	TGTGCCAGCGCCAGGGCCGACCGGTTGGGCGAGCAGTACTTC	CASARADRLGEQYF
TRBV5-4	TRBJ1-1	.	.	TGTGCCAGCAGCTTGATAGGCACTGAAGCTTTCTTT	CASSLIGTEAFF
TRBV10-3	TRBJ2-7	.	few	TGTGCCATCAGGAACTCTCAGGAGACCTACGAGCAGTACTTC	CAIRNSQETYEQYF
TRBV12-3/TRBV12-4	TRBJ2-7	.	.	TGTGCCAGCAGTGTCCCCGGGACGGAGTACTTC	CASSVPGTEYF
TRBV27	TRBJ1-5	.	.	TGTGCCAGCAGTTCCACGACAAGGGGATTTAGCAATCAGCCCCAGCATTTT	CASSSTTRGFSNQPQHF
TRBV4-2	TRBJ1-5	.	.	TGTGCCAGCAGCCGAACAGGGTCTGGGAATCAGCCCCAGCATTTT	CASSRTGSGNQPQHF
TRBV25-1	TRBJ2-5	.	.	TGTGCCAGCAGTGAATCCGGAGCTACTCAAGAGACCCAGTACTTC	CASSESGATQETQYF
TRBV27	TRBJ2-3	TRBD2	few	TGTGCCAGCAGTTTAGGGACTAGCGGGAGATTGGCGACAGATACGCAGTATTTT	CASSLGTSGRLATDTQYF
TRBV7-3	TRBJ2-5	.	.	TGTGCCAGCTCTCGGGACGCCCAAGAGACCCAGTACTTC	CASSRDAQETQYF
TRBV28	TRBJ2-1	.	.	TGTGCCAGCACTATCACAGGGAATGAGCAGTTCTTC	CASTITGNEQFF
TRBV24-1	TRBJ2-1	TRBD2	.	TGTGCCACCAGTGATTTGAATAGCGGGCCTTACAATGAGCAGTTCTTC	CATSDLNSGPYNEQFF
TRBV7-8	TRBJ2-5	.	.	TGTGCCAGCAGCCGAGGACGGGGGCCCTTCGAGACCCAGTACTTC	CASSRGRGPFETQYF
TRBV19	TRBJ1-2	.	.	TGTGCCAGTAGTCCCGACAGCAGAGCTAACTATGGCTACACCTTC	CASSPDSRANYGYTF
TRBV27	TRBJ1-2	TRBD1	.	TGTGCCAGCAGTTTGTCCGGGACAGGGGGTTATGGCTACACCTTC	CASSLSGTGGYGYTF
TRBV5-1	TRBJ2-1	.	.	TGCGCCAGCACTCTTGGCCACAATGAGCAGTTCTTC	CASTLGHNEQFF
TRBV7-3	TRBJ1-6	TRBD1	.	TGTGCCACGCGAACAAAGACAGGGGACCATGATTCACCCCTCCACTTT	CATRTKTGDHDSPLHF
TRBV28	TRBJ2-1	TRBD2	.	TGTGCCAGCAGTTTAGGACTAGAGGGGCGTTACAATGAGCAGTTCTTC	CASSLGLEGRYNEQFF
TRBV28	TRBJ2-1	TRBD2	.	TGTGCCAGCAGCTCTACCGGGACTAGAGGTGCCAATGAGCAGTTCTTC	CASSSTGTRGANEQFF
TRBV5-1	TRBJ1-1	.	.	TGCGCCAGCAGCTTGGTGCAGGGAGTCATGAACACTGAAGCTTTCTTT	CASSLVQGVMNTEAFF
TRBV18	TRBJ2-6	.	.	TGTGCCAGCTCACGATTCTCTGGGGCCAACGTCCTGACTTTC	CASSRFSGANVLTF
TRBV6-6	TRBJ2-7	TRBD2	.	TGTGCCAGCAGTTACTCCACTAGCGGGGGATACGAGCAGTACTTC	CASSYSTSGGYEQYF
TRBV9	TRBJ2-7	.	.	TGTGCCAGTGACAGGGATGGGGGAGGCTACGAGCAGTACTTC	CASDRDGGGYEQYF
TRBV14	TRBJ2-7	.	.	TGTGCCAGCAGCCAACCACTCGTTCCCCTTGACGAGCAGTACTTC	CASSQPLVPLDEQYF
TRBV27	TRBJ2-2	TRBD2	.	TGTGCCAGCACCGCGGGAGGGCCCTCTTTCGGCGGGGAGCTGTTTTTT	CASTAGGPSFGGELFF
TRBV24-1	TRBJ2-2	.	.	TGTGCCACCAGTGATCGGGGACGGACGAACACCGGGGAGCTGTTTTTT	CATSDRGRTNTGELFF
TRBV7-3	TRBJ1-6	.	.	TGTGCCAGCAGCTTAACTTCCGACGGCGATTCACCCCTCCACTTT	CASSLTSDGDSPLHF
TRBV18	TRBJ1-2	TRBD1	once	TGTGCCAGCTCACCCCTCGGGCAGGGGGGCGATGGCTACACCTTC	CASSPLGQGGDGYTF
TRBV6-6	TRBJ1-5	.	once	.	CASSSSFGGNQPQHF
TRBV5-6	TRBJ2-7	TRBD2	.	TGTGCCAGCAGCAAGGGACTAGCGGCCTCGTCCTACGAGCAGTACTTC	CASSKGLAASSYEQYF
TRBV3-1/TRBV3-2	TRBJ1-1	.	.	TGTGCCAGCAGCCCTCGGACAGCTCAGGACACTGAAGCTTTCTTT	CASSPRTAQDTEAFF
TRBV4-3	TRBJ1-1	.	.	TGCGCCAGCAGCCAAGATTCGGGGCCAGGGGTCACTGAAGCTTTCTTT	CASSQDSGPGVTEAFF
TRBV18	TRBJ2-7	.	.	TGTGCCAGCTCAAATGGGAAACTCTACGAGCAGTACTTC	CASSNGKLYEQYF
TRBV5-4	TRBJ1-6	.	.	TGTGCCAGCAGCAAAGTTGAACAGGGTTCACCCCTCCACTTT	CASSKVEQGSPLHF
TRBV24-1	TRBJ1-5	.	.	TGTGCCACCAGTGAAGCGGGAGCTCAGCCCCAGCATTTT	CATSEAGAQPQHF
TRBV19	TRBJ2-7	.	.	TGTGCCAGCCTCCGGACAGCCTACGAGCAGTACTTC	CASLRTAYEQYF
TRBV6-7	TRBJ2-2	.	.	TGTGCCAGCAGTTATCCCCTTCCATGCGGCGGTCCTTTATCCCCGGTGTCCGGGGAGCTGTTTTTT	CASSYPLPCGGPLSPVSGELFF
TRBV4-1	TRBJ2-1	TRBD2	.	TGCGCCAGCAGCCAAGATCTGCGGGGGGGCCTTGAGCAGTTCTTC	CASSQDLRGGLEQFF
TRBV27	TRBJ1-1	.	.	TGTGCCAGCAGGTATACAGGGTTCCACACTGAAGCTTTCTTT	CASRYTGFHTEAFF
TRBV19	TRBJ2-3	.	.	TGTGCCAGTAGTATCGAGGGGGTCTCCACAGATACGCAGTATTTT	CASSIEGVSTDTQYF
TRBV11-2	TRBJ1-4	TRBD1	.	TGTGCCAGCAGCCCGGGACAGGGAGTCGAGAAACTGTTTTTT	CASSPGQGVEKLFF
TRBV7-8	TRBJ2-7	.	.	TGTGCCAGCAGCTTACTCAGGGGTTCGTACTACGAGCAGTACTTC	CASSLLRGSYYEQYF
TRBV7-3	TRBJ2-2	.	.	TGTGCCAGCAGCTTGAACACCGGGGAGCTGTTTTTT	CASSLNTGELFF
TRBV5-1	TRBJ2-7	.	.	TGCGCCAGCAGCTTGGTTGATTCCGAGCAGTACTTC	CASSLVDSEQYF
TRBV2	TRBJ1-1	.	.	TGTGCCAGCAGTGATCAGGGAACTACTGAAGCTTTCTTT	CASSDQGTTEAFF
TRBV6-5	TRBJ2-1	.	few	TGTGCCAGCAGCCCCAGGGACACCTACAATGAGCAGTTCTTC	CASSPRDTYNEQFF
TRBV2	TRBJ1-1	.	.	TGTGCCAGCAGTGAAAGGGCAGGGACTGAAGCTTTCTTT	CASSERAGTEAFF